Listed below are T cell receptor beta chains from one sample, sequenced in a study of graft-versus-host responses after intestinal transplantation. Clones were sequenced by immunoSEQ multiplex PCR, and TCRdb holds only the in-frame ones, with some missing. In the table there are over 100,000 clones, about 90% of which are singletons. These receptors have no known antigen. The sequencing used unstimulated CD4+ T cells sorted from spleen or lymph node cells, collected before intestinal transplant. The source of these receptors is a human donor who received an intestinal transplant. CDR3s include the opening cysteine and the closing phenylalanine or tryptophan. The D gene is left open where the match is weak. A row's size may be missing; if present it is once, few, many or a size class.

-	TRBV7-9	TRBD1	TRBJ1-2	TGTGCCAGCAGCCCGCACAGGGGCGGCTACACCTTC	CASSPHRGGYTF
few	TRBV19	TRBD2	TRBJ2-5	TGTGCCAGTAGTAGCGGGGGGCCCGGGGAGACCCAGTACTTC	CASSSGGPGETQYF
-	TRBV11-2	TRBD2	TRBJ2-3	TGTGCCAGCAGCTTAGTCCAACTAGCGAGCACAGATACGCAGTATTTT	CASSLVQLASTDTQYF
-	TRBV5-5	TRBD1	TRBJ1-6	TGTGCCAGCAGTTCGAGGACAGGGGGATCTAATTCACCCCTCCACTTT	CASSSRTGGSNSPLHF
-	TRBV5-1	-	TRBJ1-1	TGCGCCAGCAGCTTGGGTCTAGGGGCAGATGAAGCTTTCTTT	CASSLGLGADEAFF
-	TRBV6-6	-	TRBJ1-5	TGTGCCAGCAGTTACTCGGCGGGAACTTCAGGGCAGCCCCAGCATTTT	CASSYSAGTSGQPQHF
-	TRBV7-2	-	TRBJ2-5	TGTGCCAGCAGCCGCGGGGACGTCCGGTACCAAGAGACCCAGTACTTC	CASSRGDVRYQETQYF
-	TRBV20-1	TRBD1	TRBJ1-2	TGCAGTGCTAGGGGGACAGGTTACACCTTC	CSARGTGYTF
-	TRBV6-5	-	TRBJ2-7	TGTGCCAGCACCGAAAGCGGGTCCTACGAGCAGTACTTC	CASTESGSYEQYF
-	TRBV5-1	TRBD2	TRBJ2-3	TGCGCCAGCAGCTTGGGACTAGCGGGAGGAAGCACAGATACGCAGTATTTT	CASSLGLAGGSTDTQYF
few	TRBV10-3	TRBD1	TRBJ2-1	TGTGCCACCCTGGAAGAAGGACAGGTCGATGAGCAGTTCTTC	CATLEEGQVDEQFF
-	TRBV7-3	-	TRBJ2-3	TGTGCCAGCAGCTTCGGGCAGGATTACACAGATACGCAGTATTTT	CASSFGQDYTDTQYF
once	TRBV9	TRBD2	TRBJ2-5	TGTGCCAGCAGCGTAACAAGCGGGAGAGGTGAGACCCAGTACTTC	CASSVTSGRGETQYF
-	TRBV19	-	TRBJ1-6	TGTGCCAGTAGCGAACAACTTAATTCACCCCTCCACTTT	CASSEQLNSPLHF
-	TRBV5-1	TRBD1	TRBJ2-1	TGCGCCAGCAGCCAGGACAGGGGGTATGAGCAGTTCTTC	CASSQDRGYEQFF
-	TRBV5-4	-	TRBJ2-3	TGTGCCAGCAGCCCGAGGGACGGAAGCCCGGATACGCAGTATTTT	CASSPRDGSPDTQYF
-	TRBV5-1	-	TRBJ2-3	TGCGCCAGCAGCTTGGGGCGGGCAGATACGCAGTATTTT	CASSLGRADTQYF
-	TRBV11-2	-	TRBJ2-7	TGTGCCAGCAGCTTAGATGTGGTTCATTGGTACGAGCAGTACTTC	CASSLDVVHWYEQYF
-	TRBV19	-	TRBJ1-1	TGTGCCAGTAGTATCCCACAGAGGGCCACTGAAGCTTTCTTT	CASSIPQRATEAFF
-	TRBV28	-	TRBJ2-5	TGTGCCAGCATCTCAGGGGGGGCAGGGGAGACCCAGTACTTC	CASISGGAGETQYF